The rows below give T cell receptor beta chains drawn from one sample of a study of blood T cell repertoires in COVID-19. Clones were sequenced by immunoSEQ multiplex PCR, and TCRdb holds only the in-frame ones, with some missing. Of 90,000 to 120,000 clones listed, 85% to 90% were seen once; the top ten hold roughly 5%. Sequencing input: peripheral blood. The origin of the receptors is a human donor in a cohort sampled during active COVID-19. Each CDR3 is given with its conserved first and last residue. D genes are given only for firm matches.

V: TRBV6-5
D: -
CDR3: CASTSSDTGELFF

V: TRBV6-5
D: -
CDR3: CASSWTDTGELFF

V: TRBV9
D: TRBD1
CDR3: CASSAGQGSTEAFF

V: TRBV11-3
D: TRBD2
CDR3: CASSLDRRTSRSTGELFF

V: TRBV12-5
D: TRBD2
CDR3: CASGLTVRYASGVSSYNEQFF

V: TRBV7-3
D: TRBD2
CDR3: CASSPSGTRANTGELFF

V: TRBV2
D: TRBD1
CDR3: CASSERQGGAYSPLHF

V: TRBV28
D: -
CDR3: CASSLGDTYGYTF

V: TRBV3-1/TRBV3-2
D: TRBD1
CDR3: CASSQGTGGSYGYTF

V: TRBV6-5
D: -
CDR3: CASSPRDWQETQYF

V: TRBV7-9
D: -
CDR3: CASSSDRDITYEQYF

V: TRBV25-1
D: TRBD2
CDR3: CASSGLAGPGSSYNEQFF

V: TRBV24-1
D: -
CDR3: CATRQSKSTEAFF

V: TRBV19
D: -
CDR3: CASLRSGLGSNQPQHF

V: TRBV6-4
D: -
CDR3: CASSRGYDTGELFF

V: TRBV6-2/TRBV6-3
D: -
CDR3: CASTPTAGHIYGYTF

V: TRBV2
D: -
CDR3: CASSPPGEQYF

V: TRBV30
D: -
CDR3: CAWRQGFAGNTIYF

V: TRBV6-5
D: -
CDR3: CASGGYRAPEEQYF

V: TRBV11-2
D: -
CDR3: CASSLVGRYRGAFF

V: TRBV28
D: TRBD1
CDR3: CASSIYQTGTGGEKLFF

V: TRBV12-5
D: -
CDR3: CASGPVQPQHF

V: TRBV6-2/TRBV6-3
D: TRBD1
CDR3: CASSFFQGAYEQYF

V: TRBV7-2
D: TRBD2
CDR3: CASSGTSVYNEQFF

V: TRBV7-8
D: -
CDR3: CASSLGQGMAQYF

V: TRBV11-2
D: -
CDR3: CASSLVGGGTTAGNTIYF

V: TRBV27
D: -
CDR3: CATADSAETQYF

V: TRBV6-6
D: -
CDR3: CASRNGGTGGYEQYF